The rows below give T cell receptor beta chains drawn from one sample of a study of T cell repertoires in cytomegalovirus infection. One entry per CDR3 protein results from TCRdb running MiXCR on the reads. The sample carries fewer than 550,000 distinct CDR3 sequences, about a third recorded once. Sequenced input: PBMCs. The receptors were sampled from a human donor in good health (CMV status not recorded). Some clones in this sample may be carry-over from other donors' samples. CDR3s include the opening cysteine and the closing phenylalanine or tryptophan. Fields, in order: D gene, clone size, J gene, V gene, CDR3 DNA, CDR3 protein. A D gene is named only where the DNA matches it firmly. Only part of the rows carry a size: once, few, many, or a class if the clone is expanded.

D: NA; size: many; J: TRBJ1-1; V: TRBV11-1; DNA: TGTGCCAGCACCGGGGCTGTTATGAACACTGAAGCTTTCTTT; CDR3: CASTGAVMNTEAFF
D: NA; size: few; J: TRBJ2-1; V: TRBV5-6; DNA: TGTGCCAGCAGCTTGGATCTGCAAAGGAACCCTAACAATGAGCAGTTCTTC; CDR3: CASSLDLQRNPNNEQFF
D: NA; size: NA; J: TRBJ1-2; V: TRBV14; DNA: TGTGCCAGCAGCCATACCCCGACCTATGGCTACACCTTC; CDR3: CASSHTPTYGYTF
D: TRBD1; size: NA; J: TRBJ1-2; V: TRBV11-1; DNA: TGTGCCAGCAGCCGACAGGGGGATAACGGCTACACCTTC; CDR3: CASSRQGDNGYTF
D: NA; size: few; J: TRBJ2-7; V: TRBV28; DNA: TGTGCCAGCAGTTTGGGCAGGATCGACGAGCAGTACTTC; CDR3: CASSLGRIDEQYF
D: NA; size: NA; J: TRBJ2-1; V: TRBV6-1; DNA: TGTGCCAGCAGCCGTACTCGGGACTCCTACAATGAGCAGTTCTTC; CDR3: CASSRTRDSYNEQFF
D: NA; size: NA; J: TRBJ1-2; V: TRBV19; DNA: TGTGCCAGTAGTATTTCAGGGGTCGGAAGCTACACCTTC; CDR3: CASSISGVGSYTF
D: NA; size: NA; J: TRBJ1-6; V: TRBV5-8; DNA: TGTGCCAGCAGCTGGGGCGTTGGTTCACCCCTCCACTTT; CDR3: CASSWGVGSPLHF
D: NA; size: few; J: TRBJ1-1; V: TRBV24-1; DNA: TGTGCCACCAGTGCAGGGGACGGAGGGGTAACTGAAGCTTTCTTT; CDR3: CATSAGDGGVTEAFF
D: NA; size: NA; J: TRBJ1-2; V: TRBV28; DNA: TGTGCCAGCAGTTTGGGCGCGGGACTCCCGTATGGCTACACCTTC; CDR3: CASSLGAGLPYGYTF
D: NA; size: few; J: TRBJ2-4; V: TRBV6-2/TRBV6-3; DNA: TGTGCCAGCAGGAACGATCGTGGAAACCTAGCCAAAAACATTCAGTACTTC; CDR3: CASRNDRGNLAKNIQYF
D: NA; size: many; J: TRBJ2-7; V: TRBV7-9; DNA: TGTGCCAGCAGCTTAGGCCGGGATGGTGAGCAGTACTTC; CDR3: CASSLGRDGEQYF
D: TRBD1; size: few; J: TRBJ1-1; V: TRBV28; DNA: TGTGCCAGCAGTTTTACAGGGGCTGAAGCTTTCTTT; CDR3: CASSFTGAEAFF